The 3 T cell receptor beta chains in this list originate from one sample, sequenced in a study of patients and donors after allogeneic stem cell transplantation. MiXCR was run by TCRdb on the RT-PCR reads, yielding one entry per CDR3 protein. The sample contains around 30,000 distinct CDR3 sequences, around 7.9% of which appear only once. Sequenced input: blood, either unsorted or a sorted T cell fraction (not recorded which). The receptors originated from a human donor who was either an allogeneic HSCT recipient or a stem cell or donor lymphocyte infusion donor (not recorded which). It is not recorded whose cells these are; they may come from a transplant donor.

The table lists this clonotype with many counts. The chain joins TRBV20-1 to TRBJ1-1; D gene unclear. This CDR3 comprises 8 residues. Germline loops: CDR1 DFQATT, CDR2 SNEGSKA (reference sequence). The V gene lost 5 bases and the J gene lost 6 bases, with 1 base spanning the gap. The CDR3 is CSASEAFF. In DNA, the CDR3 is TGCAGTGCTTCTGAAGCTTTCTTT.

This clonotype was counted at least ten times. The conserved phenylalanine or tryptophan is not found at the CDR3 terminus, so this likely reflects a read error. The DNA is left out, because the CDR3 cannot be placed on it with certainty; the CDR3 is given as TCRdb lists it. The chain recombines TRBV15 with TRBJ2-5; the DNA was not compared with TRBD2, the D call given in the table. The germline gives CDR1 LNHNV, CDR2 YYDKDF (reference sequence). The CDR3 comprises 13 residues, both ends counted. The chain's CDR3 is CATSRIRGGPQYP.

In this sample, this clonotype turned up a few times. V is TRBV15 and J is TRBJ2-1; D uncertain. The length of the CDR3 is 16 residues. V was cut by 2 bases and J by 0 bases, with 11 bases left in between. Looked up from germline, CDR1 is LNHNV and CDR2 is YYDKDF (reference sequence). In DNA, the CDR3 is TGTGCCACCAGCAGACTTGGTGTGAGCTCCTACAATGAGCAGTTCTTC. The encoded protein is CATSRLGVSSYNEQFF.